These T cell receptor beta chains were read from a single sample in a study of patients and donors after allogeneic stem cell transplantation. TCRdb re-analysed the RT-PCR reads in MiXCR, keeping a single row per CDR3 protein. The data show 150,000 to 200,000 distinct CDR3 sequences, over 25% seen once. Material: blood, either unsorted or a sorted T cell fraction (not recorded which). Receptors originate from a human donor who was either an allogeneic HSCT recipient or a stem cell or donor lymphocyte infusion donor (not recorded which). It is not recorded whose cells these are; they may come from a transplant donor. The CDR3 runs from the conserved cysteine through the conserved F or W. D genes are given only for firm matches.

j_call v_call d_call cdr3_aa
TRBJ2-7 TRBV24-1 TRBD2 CATTSPPTSGSSWDEQYF
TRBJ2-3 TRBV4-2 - CASSPEAYTQYF
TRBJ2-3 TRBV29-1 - CSAEADLRDTQYF
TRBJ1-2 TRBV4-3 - CASSQEWTDGYTF
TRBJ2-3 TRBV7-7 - CASSSAPHPGDTQYF
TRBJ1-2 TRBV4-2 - CASSQEFNYGYTF
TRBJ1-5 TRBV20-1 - CSLGGVNQPQHF
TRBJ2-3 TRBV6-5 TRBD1 CASSYSDRADTQYF
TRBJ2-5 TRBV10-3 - CAIRVGTEETQYF
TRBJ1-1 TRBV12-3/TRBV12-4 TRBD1 CASRPRTGVNTEAFF